These 4 T cell receptor beta chains were sequenced from one sample in a study of CD8 T cells in Susac syndrome. The authors reverse transcribed roughly 0.5 to 1 ug RNA with random hexamers. TCRdb passed the immunoSEQ multiplex PCR reads through MiXCR, listing each CDR3 protein once. The sample shows 240,000 or so distinct CDR3 sequences, 90% to 96% of them seen only once. The material sequenced was CD4+ T cells from PBMCs. Source of these receptors: a human donor with Susac syndrome.

V usage is TRBV29-1 and J usage is TRBJ2-7; 7 nucleotides agree with TRBD1. This CDR3 contains 12 residues. Germline V lookup: CDR1 SQVTM, CDR2 ANQGSEA. J lost 6 bases, V lost 4 bases, and 6 bases had no gene match. The CDR3 reads CSVVPDRREQYF. The CDR3 nucleotides are TGCAGCGTTGTTCCGGACAGGCGCGAGCAGTACTTC.

V and J are TRBV4-1 and TRBJ2-1; D is undetermined. Trimming pared 0 bases from V and 2 bases from J, leaving 8 bases between. Germline CDR1 is MGHRA and CDR2 is YSYEKL. The CDR3 loop spans 15 amino acids. The CDR3 DNA is TGCGCCAGCAGCCAAGATGAACTGCCCTACAATGAGCAGTTCTTC. Its translation: CASSQDELPYNEQFF.

This chain uses TRBV20-1 with TRBJ2-1, with D perhaps assigned TRBD1 or TRBD2 (5 bases each). The CDR3 covers 10 residues. V was cut by 8 bases and J by 10 bases, with 12 bases left in between. The V gene's germline CDR1 is DFQATT and CDR2 SNEGSKA (reference sequence). The CDR3 is CSPARDEQFF. DNA for the CDR3: TGCAGTCCAGCCCGGGACGAGCAGTTCTTC.

This chain links TRBV28 with TRBJ2-7; 7 nucleotides line up with TRBD1. The CDR3 contains 15 residues. Germline CDR1 is MDHEN and CDR2 is SYDVKM. The trim removed 5 bases at V and 6 bases at J, leaving 13 bases unmatched. CDR3 nucleotide sequence: TGTGCCAGCAGTCCGCCGACAGGGTTCGGGACCGAGCAGTACTTC. Translated: CASSPPTGFGTEQYF.